The rows below give T cell receptor beta chains drawn from one sample of a study of blood T cell repertoires in COVID-19. Method: immunoSEQ multiplex PCR; TCRdb's copy keeps in-frame clones and lacks some. The sample holds fewer than 250,000 clones, approximately 80% seen once. The specimen sequenced was peripheral blood. The receptor set was obtained from a woman older than 75 with acute or convalescent COVID-19. Each CDR3 is given with its conserved first and last residue. A D gene is named only where the DNA matches it firmly. The size field is filled for only some rows; it gives once, few, many or a size class.

DNA: TGTGCCAGCAGTCTAGTCGATCCCGGCCCGGGGGGTGAGACCCAGTACTTC; CDR3: CASSLVDPGPGGETQYF; V: TRBV6-6; size: few; J: TRBJ2-5; D: TRBD2
DNA: TGTGCCAGTAAGGGGACGGGCGAATCCGGGACTAGCGGGAGGGCCTACGAGCAGTACTTC; CDR3: CASKGTGESGTSGRAYEQYF; V: TRBV28; size: NA; J: TRBJ2-7; D: TRBD2
DNA: TGTGCCAGCAGCGTTTTGGCTAGGGGAAACAATGAGCAGTTCTTC; CDR3: CASSVLARGNNEQFF; V: TRBV9; size: NA; J: TRBJ2-1; D: NA
DNA: TGTGCCAGCAGCTTAACCAGCGGGGGCCTACAATCCTACGAGCAGTACTTC; CDR3: CASSLTSGGLQSYEQYF; V: TRBV7-8; size: NA; J: TRBJ2-7; D: TRBD2
DNA: TGTGCCACCAGTGACTTGACCAGGGGGAATGAGCAGTTCTTC; CDR3: CATSDLTRGNEQFF; V: TRBV24-1; size: NA; J: TRBJ2-1; D: TRBD1
DNA: TGTGCCAGCAGCCAGGGCCGCTCGAACACTGAAGCTTTCTTT; CDR3: CASSQGRSNTEAFF; V: TRBV11-3; size: few; J: TRBJ1-1; D: NA
DNA: TGTGCCAGCAGCAGGGACAGTCGGTCTAATGAAAAACTGTTTTTT; CDR3: CASSRDSRSNEKLFF; V: TRBV2; size: NA; J: TRBJ1-4; D: TRBD1
DNA: TGTGCCACCCGAGGCACAGATACGCAGTATTTT; CDR3: CATRGTDTQYF; V: TRBV28; size: once; J: TRBJ2-3; D: NA
DNA: TGTGCCAGCAGTGAATTTCTGAGCGGGAGGTTGACCGGGGAGCTGTTTTTT; CDR3: CASSEFLSGRLTGELFF; V: TRBV6-1; size: NA; J: TRBJ2-2; D: TRBD2
DNA: TGTGCCATCAGTGCCGGACAGGGGGGCAATCAGCCCCAGCATTTT; CDR3: CAISAGQGGNQPQHF; V: TRBV10-3; size: few; J: TRBJ1-5; D: TRBD1
DNA: TGTGCCAGCAGCCCACGGGCGGGGGGATTAATTAGCAATCAGCCCCAGCATTTT; CDR3: CASSPRAGGLISNQPQHF; V: TRBV7-2; size: NA; J: TRBJ1-5; D: NA
DNA: TGTGCCAGCAGTCCCTGGGCAGATTCCTACGAGCAGTACTTC; CDR3: CASSPWADSYEQYF; V: TRBV7-2; size: NA; J: TRBJ2-7; D: NA
DNA: TGTGCCAGCAGCTTCGGGACTCTGCTTCAAGAGACCCAGTACTTC; CDR3: CASSFGTLLQETQYF; V: TRBV11-2; size: NA; J: TRBJ2-5; D: NA
DNA: TGTGCCATCAGTGAGCCGGACAGCTACAATCAGCCCCAGCATTTT; CDR3: CAISEPDSYNQPQHF; V: TRBV10-3; size: NA; J: TRBJ1-5; D: NA
DNA: TGTGCCAGCAGGAAACAGGGTTTAGATAATTCACCCCTCCACTTT; CDR3: CASRKQGLDNSPLHF; V: TRBV6-5; size: NA; J: TRBJ1-6; D: NA
DNA: TGTGCCAGCAGGGTAGACAGGGAGAGTGAAGCTTTCTTT; CDR3: CASRVDRESEAFF; V: TRBV6-5; size: once; J: TRBJ1-1; D: TRBD1
DNA: TGTGCCAGCAGCTTGGACAGGGCGAAAAACATTCAGTACTTC; CDR3: CASSLDRAKNIQYF; V: TRBV7-2; size: NA; J: TRBJ2-4; D: TRBD1
DNA: TGTGCCAGCAGCCCACCGGGTTTACAAACAGATACGCAGTATTTT; CDR3: CASSPPGLQTDTQYF; V: TRBV7-9; size: NA; J: TRBJ2-3; D: NA